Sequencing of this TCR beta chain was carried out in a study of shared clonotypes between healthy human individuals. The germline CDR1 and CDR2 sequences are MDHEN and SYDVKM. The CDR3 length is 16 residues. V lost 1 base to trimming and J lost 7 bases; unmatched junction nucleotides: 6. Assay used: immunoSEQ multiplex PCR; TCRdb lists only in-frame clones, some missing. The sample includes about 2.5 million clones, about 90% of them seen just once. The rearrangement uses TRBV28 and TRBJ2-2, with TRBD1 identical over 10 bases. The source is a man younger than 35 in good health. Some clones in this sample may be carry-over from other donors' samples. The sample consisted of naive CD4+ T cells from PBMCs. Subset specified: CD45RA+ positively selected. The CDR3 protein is CASSLFGQGVNGELFF. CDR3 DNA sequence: TGTGCCAGCAGTTTATTCGGACAGGGGGTGAACGGGGAGCTGTTTTTT. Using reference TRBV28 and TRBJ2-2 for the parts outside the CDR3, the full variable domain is DVKVTQSSRYLVKRTGEKVFLECVQDMDHENMFWYRQDPGLGLRLIYFSYDVKMKEKGDIPEGYSVSREKKERFSLILESASTNQTSMYLCASSLFGQGVNGELFFGEGSRLTVL.